This TCR beta chain is from a study of T cell changes during pregnancy in multiple sclerosis. This clone was detected once. The CDR3 sequence is 13 residues long. Looked up from germline, CDR1 is MNHEY and CDR2 is SVGAGI. Trimming stripped 2 bases from V and 4 bases from J, with 9 bases between. The repertoire was sequenced with immunoSEQ multiplex PCR; TCRdb's copy has only in-frame clones and lacks some. This table holds tens of thousands of clones, about nine tenths found once. The chain recombines TRBV6-5 with TRBJ2-7, with TRBD1 as a possible D gene (6 bases). Sequenced here: CD4+ T cells from peripheral blood mononuclear cells, sampled before pregnancy. The clonotype originates from a female donor with multiple sclerosis, enrolled in a pregnancy study. CDR3 bases: TGTGCCAGCAGTTACCGACAGGCTTACGAGCAGTACTTC. Amino acids: CASSYRQAYEQYF.